What follows describes a single T cell receptor beta chain. Its antigen is unknown. No base qualities exist here, and no much larger clone lies one base off it. Library preparation was by the immunoSEQ multiplex PCR assay. A mixture of 60 forward primers for TCR Vbeta segments and 13 reverse primers for TCR Jbeta segments was used in the multiplex PCR. A multiplex PCR assay on genomic DNA amplified the CDR3 region of rearranged TCR beta genes. The amplified TCR beta libraries were sequenced on the Illumina HiSeq System as 87-base-pair reads. The study's own analysis went as follows. A later analysis tallied 75 million to 95 million unique TCR beta chains across the 700 or so repertoires, and about 12 million of those chains were shared by two or more donors. To remove PCR and sequencing errors, raw reads were error-corrected and collapsed into unique sequences using a nearest-neighbor algorithm that merged closely related sequences. CDR3 sequences were aligned to IMGT reference sequences to assign V, D and J gene segments. For a sequence to be retained, a match of at least six nucleotides to both a V gene segment and a J gene segment was required. Rearrangements were classified as productive when the CDR3 lacked stop codons and remained in frame with V and J, and all other rearrangements were classified as non-productive. Following IMGT convention, CDR3 was defined as the stretch from the second conserved V-encoded cysteine up to the conserved J-encoded phenylalanine. Sequences without an unambiguous match to a single V gene segment were excluded from the earlier analysis of 450 to 650 of the donors. In an earlier analysis of around 600 of the donors, V segments were called functional above 56.7% productive rearrangements and were called segregating when the between-donor standard deviation exceeded 5%. A statistical classification framework was developed to diagnose cytomegalovirus status using the catalog of TCR beta chain sequences. A later analysis assigned V and J genes by comparing TCR nucleotide sequences with IMGT/GENE-DB human TR gene sequences. A later analysis assigned CDR3 sequences and most-parsimonious VDJ recombination scenarios with the TCRdist pipeline. A later analysis defined each TCR beta chain by its CDR3 amino acid sequence plus V-gene family, and excluded reads lacking a unique V-gene family. In a later analysis, 450 to 600 highly shared, low-generation-probability nucleotide sequences were removed to address suspected cross-contamination and a sequencing artifact. In a later analysis, a clonal expansion index was calculated for each public chain from normalized within-repertoire ranks of inferred template counts. In a later analysis, generation probabilities were computed using a VDJ recombination model fitted to out-of-frame rearrangements, and the results were checked against IGoR. A later analysis scored TCR-TCR, TCR-HLA and TCR-CMV co-occurrence with hypergeometric tests, applying a repertoire-size bias correction to TCR pairs. A later analysis estimated false discovery rates by permuting HLA or CMV assignments 20 times. In a later analysis, co-occurring TCRs were grouped with DBSCAN, and TCRdist sequence similarity was added when clustering was performed within HLA-allele-positive subsets. Repertoires with fewer than 30,000 or more than 120,000 public chains were left out of co-occurrence clustering, as were about 5 repertoires with anomalous nucleotide sharing. TCRdb limited this immuneACCESS table to in-frame rearrangements with V and J called. A share of clones is missing; checked studies link under half to unresolved V genes, and the rest is unexplained. The DNA was the basis for D and trimming; V, J and clone size are from that table. Present in this sample are about 170,000 clones, less than 90% of which were seen just once. The top ten clonotypes cover just over 4.5% of the sample.

These data come from a study of cytomegalovirus exposure and HLA in healthy donors (dated by TCRdb to about 2017). Regarding the complete study: According to an earlier analysis of 587 of the donors, about 180 million T cells yielded 117 million unique TCR beta sequences and 276 Gb of sequence data. An early release that covered about 600 HLA-typed donors contained approximately 300 gigabases of sequencing data and some 87 million unique TCR sequences. Of the 398 genotyped donors, 81% fell in the genetic ancestry cluster associated with self-reported Caucasian donors. The study aimed to test whether cataloging public T cell receptors could reveal signatures of past pathogen exposure. Using immunosequencing, the study profiled T cell repertoires from about 610 subjects and related those repertoires to cytomegalovirus serostatus. Along with the roughly 670-subject first cohort, a separate validation cohort of over a hundred different subjects was used. High-throughput TCR immunosequencing, statistical association of individual TCRs with disease status, and machine learning were combined to predict cytomegalovirus infection status. In a later analysis, previously published TCR beta repertoires from hundreds of donors were re-analyzed and high-resolution HLA genotyping was added so that TCR occurrence patterns could be studied. Rather than drawing on any new phenotypic data, the later analysis identified candidate immune exposures from TCR beta sequences and the way those sequences occurred across donors. In an earlier analysis of 587 of the donors, high-throughput TCR beta sequencing was used to judge whether each TCR beta V gene segment behaved as functional or pseudogenic. Alongside the repertoire data, information on donor age, sex, ethnicity and CMV serostatus was compiled. Genome-wide SNP genotypes for about 60% of the roughly 670 donors were used in a later genetic analysis, which treated that subset as a discovery cohort. Every repertoire in the discovery cohort had been generated on one and the same sequencing platform. Class I and class II HLA loci were covered by the typing at four-digit resolution. The number of typed donors differed by locus: roughly 629-640 for A, B, C, DRB1 and DQB1; some 500 for DQA1; about 600 for DPA1; and 450 to 480 for DPB1. About five DR-DQ haplotypes were treated as single units for association and clustering because of strong linkage in the cohort. Across 300 to 400 genotyped donors of the cohort, an average of approximately 220,000 unique TCR beta nucleotide sequences per donor were sequenced, and 15% to 20% of those sequences were non-productive. Findings and caveats that apply to the study as a whole: For the cohort, immune exposure information was limited to CMV serostatus. Specific HLA alleles were associated with 16,951 TCR beta sequences at a false discovery rate of 0.05 in a later analysis. Sequencing depth was assumed to be roughly uniform across donors in the presence/absence analyses, though that assumption may not hold. The cohort was sequenced for TCR beta chains only, and without alpha or paired-chain data the features that could be detected were limited. A group of highly shared sequence variants was considered likely to be a technical artifact of the sequencing pipeline. In a later analysis, HLA-associated TCR beta chains were found to be more clonally expanded and to have lower generation probabilities than equally common non-associated chains. The 87-base-pair reads could not distinguish some IMGT-functional V segments, including TRBV6-2 and TRBV6-3, so those segments were excluded. In a later genetic analysis, a missense DCLRE1C variant was associated with V-gene and J-gene trimming of TCR beta chains, and the association was replicated in an independent cohort. The study gave a list of about 160 TCR beta chains associated with cytomegalovirus. About 17 rarely observed V segments, including chromosome 9 orphons, were excluded from the earlier analysis of several hundred of the donors because counts were too low. In an earlier analysis of more than 500 of the donors, most TCR beta V segments appeared in productive rearrangements about 87% or about 30% of the time, broadly matching IMGT annotations. In both the original and validation cohorts, the classifier was reported to diagnose cytomegalovirus status with high specificity and sensitivity. Most TCR sequences were seen in very few donors, while some public TCRs were found in many individuals. A later analysis reported that several top co-occurrence clusters appeared linked to parvovirus B19, influenza, CMV and Epstein-Barr virus. A few of the identified cytomegalovirus-associated TCR beta chains were confirmed in vitro to be specific for cytomegalovirus antigens. Most CMV-associated TCR beta chains appeared to be HLA-restricted in a later analysis, and the HLA associations seemed to be driven largely by CMV exposure. A further reported finding was that TCR beta sequences accurately predicted the HLA-A and HLA-B alleles for most subjects in the first cohort. In a later genetic analysis, fewer N-insertions in productive TCRs were reported among donors in an Asian-associated ancestry cluster than the approximately 710-donor mean. Strong co-occurrence of HLA alleles, especially DR and DQ, made assigning TCR associations to individual alleles difficult. According to a later analysis, TCR association rates differed among HLA loci, with DRB1 alleles showing the most associated TCRs and HLA-C alleles showing the fewest. Because HLA typing was missing for some donors at each locus, association tests included only the typed subset. Correlated functional status among segregating V segments might reflect linkage disequilibrium, but an unknown experimental factor could not be ruled out. It was suggested by the authors that the approach could potentially be generalized to other disease states and immunological phenotypes.

The cohort was made up of 650 to 700 healthy bone marrow donors. At the time of sampling, every cohort member was nominally healthy, though immune exposures that went unrecorded were likely present. The donor was CMV seropositive and was included in the group of some 290 seropositive cohort members. A peripheral blood sample was provided by each donor, and peripheral blood mononuclear cells were used for TCR beta sequencing. The Qiagen DNeasy Blood Extraction Kit was used to extract genomic DNA from the blood cell samples. Germline trimming amounts to 8 bases on V and 2 bases on J, with 8 as the count of junction bases outside the gene matches. Including the terminal cysteine and phenylalanine, the CDR3 comprises 14 residues. CDR3 DNA is the only sequence kept; it has 42 bases, read in frame from the first base. The germline V gene encodes CDR1 ENHRY and CDR2 SYGVKD.

The receptor chain draws on TRBV10-3 and TRBJ2-7, with 8 bases in between that match TRBD2. Sequenced input: PBMCs. The TCR comes from a woman aged 45-59 years in good health and CMV-seropositive. The nucleotides read TGTGCCATCCAGACGGGAGGGTTCCCCTACGAGCAGTACTTC. This translates into CAIQTGGFPYEQYF.